A selection of T cell receptor beta chains follows, all from one sample in a study of technical replicates of blood from a few donors. The method was immunoSEQ multiplex PCR; TCRdb's version includes in-frame clones alone and lacks a portion of them. Of some 77,000 clones in the sample, around 92% were seen once. The material sequenced was T cells isolated from PBMCs. All receptors come from a human donor in good health. The conserved cysteine and the conserved F or W are not part of the CDR3 here. Fields, in order: J gene, V gene, CDR3 protein.

TRBJ2-7,TRBV5-4,ASSLELSSYEQY
TRBJ1-2,TRBV28,ASILSGEGYGYT
TRBJ2-5,TRBV6-5,ASSYNRQETQY
TRBJ1-3,TRBV5-1,ASSLAGGSGNTIY
TRBJ2-3,TRBV5-1,ASKSLAGSTDTQY
TRBJ2-7,TRBV2,ASSADRFSYEQY
TRBJ2-2,TRBV4-1,ASSLRLAGGTTGELF
TRBJ1-2,TRBV10-3,AISEPELSGDYGYT
TRBJ2-7,TRBV9,ASSVSQGLEQY
TRBJ1-2,TRBV10-2,ASSDREGGYGYT
TRBJ1-1,TRBV7-6,ASSARGPDTEAF
TRBJ2-1,TRBV4-2,ASSQVGLAGGGQEQF
TRBJ2-7,TRBV28,ASSFGVRGSSGSSLEQY
TRBJ2-2,TRBV4-1,ASSQGQGANTGELF
TRBJ2-1,TRBV7-8,ASSLDGLAGVHEQF
TRBJ2-3,TRBV28,ASSLYPGLLAGDTQY
TRBJ1-5,TRBV6-6,ASSYGWGERNQPQH
TRBJ2-1,TRBV5-5,ASSLAPRGGDEQF
TRBJ1-1,TRBV7-9,ASSLGGERTEAF
TRBJ2-1,TRBV9,ASSSGHNNEQF
TRBJ1-1,TRBV30,ASEAAPPQGAF
TRBJ1-1,TRBV5-4,ASSLLSRGDEAF
TRBJ2-5,TRBV28,ASSWRTAAWETQY
TRBJ1-4,TRBV7-9,ASSVLDRFYEKLF
TRBJ2-1,TRBV5-6,ASSLRREQF
TRBJ2-1,TRBV30,AWSIQGTGLYNEQF
TRBJ2-7,TRBV6-6,ATASRDRVPYEQY
TRBJ2-7,TRBV11-3,ASSHIRLAGLATYEQY
TRBJ1-5,TRBV19,ASSIRDRNQPQH
TRBJ1-2,TRBV28,ASSSIKTPGGFNYGYT
TRBJ1-2,TRBV18,ASSPVTGSYGYT
TRBJ2-7,TRBV28,ASSLGFPGEQY
TRBJ1-2,TRBV27,ASSSQGYGYT
TRBJ1-5,TRBV19,ASSITGSQNQPQH
TRBJ2-7,TRBV14,ASSQDPGHYEQY
TRBJ2-3,TRBV7-2,ASRGRGITDTQY
TRBJ1-2,TRBV10-3,AISEYRANYGYT
TRBJ1-1,TRBV6-1,ASSARLVTEAF
TRBJ2-1,TRBV6-5,ASAGGSDYNEQF
TRBJ1-3,TRBV5-1,ASSLVGSGNTIY